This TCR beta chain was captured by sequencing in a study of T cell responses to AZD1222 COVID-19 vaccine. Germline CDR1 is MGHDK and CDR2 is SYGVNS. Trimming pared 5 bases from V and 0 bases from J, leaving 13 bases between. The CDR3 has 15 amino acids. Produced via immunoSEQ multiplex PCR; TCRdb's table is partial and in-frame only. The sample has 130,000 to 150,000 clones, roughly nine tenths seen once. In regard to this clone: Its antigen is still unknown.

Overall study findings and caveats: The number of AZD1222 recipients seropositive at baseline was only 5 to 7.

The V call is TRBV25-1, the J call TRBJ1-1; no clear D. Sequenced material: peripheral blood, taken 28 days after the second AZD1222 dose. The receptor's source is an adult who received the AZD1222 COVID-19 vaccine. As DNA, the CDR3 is TGTGCCAGCAGTACTCGGACGGAGCTGAACACTGAAGCTTTCTTT. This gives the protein CASSTRTELNTEAFF.